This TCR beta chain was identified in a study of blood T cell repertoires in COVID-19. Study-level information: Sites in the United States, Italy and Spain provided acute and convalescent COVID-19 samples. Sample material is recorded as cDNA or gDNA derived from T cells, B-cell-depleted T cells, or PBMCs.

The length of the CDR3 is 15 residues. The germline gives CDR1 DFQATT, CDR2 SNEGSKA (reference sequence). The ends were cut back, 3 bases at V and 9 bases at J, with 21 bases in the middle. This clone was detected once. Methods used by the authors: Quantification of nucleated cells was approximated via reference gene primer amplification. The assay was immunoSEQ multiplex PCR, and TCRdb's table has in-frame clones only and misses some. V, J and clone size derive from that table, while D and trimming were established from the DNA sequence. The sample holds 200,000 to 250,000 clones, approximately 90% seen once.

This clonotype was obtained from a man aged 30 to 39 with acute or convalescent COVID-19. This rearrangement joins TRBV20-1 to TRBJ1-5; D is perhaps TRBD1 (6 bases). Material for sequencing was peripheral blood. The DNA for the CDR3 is TGCAGTGCTAGTGTGGGGGCCGACCTGATTCGGCCCCAGCATTTT. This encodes CSASVGADLIRPQHF.